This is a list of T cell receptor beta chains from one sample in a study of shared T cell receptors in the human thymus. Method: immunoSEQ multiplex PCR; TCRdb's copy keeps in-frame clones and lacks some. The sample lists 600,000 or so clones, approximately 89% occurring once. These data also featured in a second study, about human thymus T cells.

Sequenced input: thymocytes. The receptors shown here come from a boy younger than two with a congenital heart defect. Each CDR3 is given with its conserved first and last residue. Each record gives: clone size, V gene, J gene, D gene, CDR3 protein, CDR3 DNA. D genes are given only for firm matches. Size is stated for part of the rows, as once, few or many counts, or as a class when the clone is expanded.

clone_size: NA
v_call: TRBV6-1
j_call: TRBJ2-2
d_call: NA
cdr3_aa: CASWAGRRVTGELFF
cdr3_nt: TGTGCCAGCTGGGCAGGGAGGAGAGTCACCGGGGAGCTGTTTTTT

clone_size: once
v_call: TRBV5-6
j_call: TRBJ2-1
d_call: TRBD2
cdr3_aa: CASSYSSGGALYNEQFF
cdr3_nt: TGTGCCAGCAGCTATTCTAGCGGGGGGGCCCTCTACAATGAGCAGTTCTTC

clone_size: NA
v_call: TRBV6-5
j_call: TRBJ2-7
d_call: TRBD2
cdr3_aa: CASSRTGTRIGEQYF
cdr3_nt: TGTGCCAGCAGTAGAACCGGGACTAGGATCGGCGAGCAGTACTTC

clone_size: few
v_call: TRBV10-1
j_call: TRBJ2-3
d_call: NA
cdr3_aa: CASSESIGLRDSDTQYF
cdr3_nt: TGCGCCAGCAGTGAGTCGATAGGTTTGCGGGATTCAGATACGCAGTATTTT

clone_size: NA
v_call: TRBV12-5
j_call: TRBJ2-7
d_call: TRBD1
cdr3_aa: CASGLPGQGETRPYEQYF
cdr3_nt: TGTGCTAGTGGTTTGCCCGGACAGGGTGAGACGCGGCCCTACGAGCAGTACTTC

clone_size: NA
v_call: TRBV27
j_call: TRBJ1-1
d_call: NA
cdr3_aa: CASRSGGGGTMNTEAFF
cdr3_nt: TGTGCCAGCAGGTCGGGCGGGGGGGGGACCATGAACACTGAAGCTTTCTTT

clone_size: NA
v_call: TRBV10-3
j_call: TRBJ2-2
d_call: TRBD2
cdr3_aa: CAICERGVDGELFF
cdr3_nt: TGTGCCATCTGTGAGCGGGGGGTCGACGGGGAGCTGTTTTTT

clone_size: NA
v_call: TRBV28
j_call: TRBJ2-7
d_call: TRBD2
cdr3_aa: CASSLLAGALYEQYF
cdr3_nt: TGTGCCAGCAGCCTTCTAGCGGGAGCATTGTACGAGCAGTACTTC

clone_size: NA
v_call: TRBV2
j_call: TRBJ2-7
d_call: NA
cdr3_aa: CASTGQSYEQYF
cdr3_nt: TGTGCCAGCACTGGACAGTCCTACGAGCAGTACTTC

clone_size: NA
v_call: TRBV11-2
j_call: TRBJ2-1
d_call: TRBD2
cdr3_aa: CASSSSLAGGQTSYNEQFF
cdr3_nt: TGTGCCAGCAGCTCCTCTCTAGCGGGAGGGCAGACATCCTACAATGAGCAGTTCTTC

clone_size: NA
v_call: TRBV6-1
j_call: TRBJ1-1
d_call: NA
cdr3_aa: CASNLTGIEAFF
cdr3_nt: TGTGCCAGCAATTTAACAGGGATTGAAGCTTTCTTT

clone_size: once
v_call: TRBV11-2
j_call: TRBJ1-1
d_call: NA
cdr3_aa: CASSFFGGQPRNTEAFF
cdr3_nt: TGTGCCAGCAGCTTTTTCGGTGGGCAGCCTCGAAACACTGAAGCTTTCTTT

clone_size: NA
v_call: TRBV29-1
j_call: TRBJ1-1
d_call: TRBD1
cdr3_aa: CSVGTGWVTEAFF
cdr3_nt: TGCAGCGTCGGGACAGGGTGGGTCACTGAAGCTTTCTTT

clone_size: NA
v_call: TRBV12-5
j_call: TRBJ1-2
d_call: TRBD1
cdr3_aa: CASGPPGGAYGYTF
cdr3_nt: TGTGCTAGTGGGCCCCCAGGGGGCGCATATGGCTACACCTTT

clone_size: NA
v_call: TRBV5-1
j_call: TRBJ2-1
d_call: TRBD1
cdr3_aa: CASSRQTGGNEQFF
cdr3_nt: TGCGCCAGCAGCCGCCAAACAGGGGGAAATGAGCAGTTCTTC

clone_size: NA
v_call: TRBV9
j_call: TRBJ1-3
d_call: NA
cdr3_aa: CASSEGGGQDTIYF
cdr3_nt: TGTGCCAGCAGCGAGGGAGGGGGTCAGGACACCATATATTTT

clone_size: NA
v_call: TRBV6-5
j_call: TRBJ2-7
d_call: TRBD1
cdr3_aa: CASSSETGSYEQYF
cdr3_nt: TGTGCCAGCAGTTCCGAGACAGGGAGCTACGAGCAGTACTTC

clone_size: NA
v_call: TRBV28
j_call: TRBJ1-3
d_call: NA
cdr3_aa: CASSWTHRDPKPRDTIYF
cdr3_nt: TGTGCCAGCAGTTGGACACACAGGGACCCCAAGCCCCGGGACACCATATATTTT

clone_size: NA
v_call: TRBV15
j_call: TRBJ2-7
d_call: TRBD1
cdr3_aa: CATSRDHGTANPYEQYF
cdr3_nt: TGTGCCACCAGCAGAGATCACGGGACAGCGAATCCCTACGAGCAGTACTTC

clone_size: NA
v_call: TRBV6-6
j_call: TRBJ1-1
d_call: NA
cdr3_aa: CASNRDGIMNTEAFF
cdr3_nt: TGTGCCAGCAATCGGGATGGGATAATGAACACTGAAGCTTTCTTT

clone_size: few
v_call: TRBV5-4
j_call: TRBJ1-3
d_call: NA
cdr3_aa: CASSPGRGGNTIYF
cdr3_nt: TGTGCCAGCAGCCCGGGGAGGGGGGGAAACACCATATATTTT

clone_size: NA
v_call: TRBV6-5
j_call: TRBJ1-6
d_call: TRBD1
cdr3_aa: CASSLARQGQNSPLHF
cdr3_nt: TGTGCCAGCAGTTTAGCAAGACAGGGCCAGAATTCACCCCTCCACTTT

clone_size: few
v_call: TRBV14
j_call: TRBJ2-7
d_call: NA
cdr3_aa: CASSQYGQIRGEQYF
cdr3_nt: TGTGCCAGCAGCCAATATGGACAGATACGAGGCGAGCAGTACTTC

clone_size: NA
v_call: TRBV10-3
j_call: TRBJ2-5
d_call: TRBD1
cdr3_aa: CAISEETGGLGETQYF
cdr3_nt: TGTGCCATCAGTGAGGAAACAGGGGGTCTAGGAGAGACCCAGTACTTC

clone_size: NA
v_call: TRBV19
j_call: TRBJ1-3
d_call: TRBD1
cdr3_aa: CASSRTGTASGNTIYF
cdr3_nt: TGTGCCAGTAGTCGTACCGGGACAGCGTCTGGAAACACCATATATTTT

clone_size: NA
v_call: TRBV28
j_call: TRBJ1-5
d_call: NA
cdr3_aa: CASSLRGLVRDQPQHF
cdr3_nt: TGTGCCAGCAGTCTCCGAGGGTTGGTCCGGGATCAGCCCCAGCATTTT

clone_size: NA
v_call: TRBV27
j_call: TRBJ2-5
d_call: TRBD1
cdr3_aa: CASSSDRDQETQYF
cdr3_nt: TGTGCCAGCAGTTCGGACAGGGACCAAGAGACCCAGTACTTC

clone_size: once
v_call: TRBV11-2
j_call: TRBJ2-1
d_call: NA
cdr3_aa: CASSLTLGASENYNEQFF
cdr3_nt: TGTGCCAGCAGCTTAACCCTCGGGGCTAGCGAAAACTACAATGAGCAGTTCTTC

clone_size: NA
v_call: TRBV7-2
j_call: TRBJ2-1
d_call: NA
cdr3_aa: CAGNGAAAYNEQFF
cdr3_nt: TGTGCCGGCAATGGGGCAGCTGCCTACAATGAGCAGTTCTTC

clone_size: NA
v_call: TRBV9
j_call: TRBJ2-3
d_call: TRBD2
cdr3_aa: CASSVEEREYSDTQYF
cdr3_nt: TGTGCCAGCAGCGTAGAGGAGCGGGAGTACTCAGATACGCAGTATTTT

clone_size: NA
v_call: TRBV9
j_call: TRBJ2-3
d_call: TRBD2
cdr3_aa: CASSVGVNSGSTDTQYF
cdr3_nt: TGTGCCAGCAGCGTAGGGGTAAATAGCGGGAGCACAGATACGCAGTATTTT

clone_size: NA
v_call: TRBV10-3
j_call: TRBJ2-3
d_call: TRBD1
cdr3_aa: CAISESRLAGTGISADTQYF
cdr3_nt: TGTGCCATCAGTGAGTCACGCCTCGCCGGGACAGGGATTTCGGCAGATACGCAGTATTTT

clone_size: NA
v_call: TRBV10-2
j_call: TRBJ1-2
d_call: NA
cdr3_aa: CASSRGGIGGYTF
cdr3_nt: TGCGCCAGCAGTCGTGGGGGGATTGGTGGCTACACCTTC

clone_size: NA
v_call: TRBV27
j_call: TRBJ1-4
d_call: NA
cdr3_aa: CASSLSQTTDEKLFF
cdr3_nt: TGTGCCAGCAGTTTATCACAGACAACGGATGAAAAACTGTTTTTT

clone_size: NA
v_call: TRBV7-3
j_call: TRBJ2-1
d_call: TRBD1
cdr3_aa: CASSARAGQGQVEQFF
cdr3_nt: TGTGCCAGCAGCGCTAGAGCCGGACAGGGGCAAGTTGAGCAGTTCTTC

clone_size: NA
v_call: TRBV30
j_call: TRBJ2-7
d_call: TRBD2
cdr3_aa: CAWSTFTPGSGEPRSVEQYF
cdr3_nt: TGTGCCTGGAGTACCTTCACCCCGGGTAGCGGGGAGCCCCGGAGTGTCGAGCAGTACTTC

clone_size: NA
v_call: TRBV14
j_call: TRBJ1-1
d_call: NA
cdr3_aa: CASSQARTGTNTEAFF
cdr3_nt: TGTGCCAGCAGCCAAGCTAGGACGGGAACGAACACTGAAGCTTTCTTT

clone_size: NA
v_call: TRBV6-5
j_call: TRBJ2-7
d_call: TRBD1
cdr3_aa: CASSSTTGDYEQYF
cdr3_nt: TGTGCCAGCAGTTCTACAACAGGGGATTACGAGCAGTACTTC

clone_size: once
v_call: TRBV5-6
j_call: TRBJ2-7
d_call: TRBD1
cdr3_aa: CASSSTGDRGMAYEQYF
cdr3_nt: TGTGCCAGCAGCTCCACCGGAGACAGGGGCATGGCCTACGAGCAGTACTTC

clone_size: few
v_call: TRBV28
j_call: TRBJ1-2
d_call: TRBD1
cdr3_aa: CASSSPSGQGLGGYTF
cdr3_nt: TGTGCCAGCAGTTCGCCCAGCGGACAGGGGCTCGGAGGCTACACCTTC

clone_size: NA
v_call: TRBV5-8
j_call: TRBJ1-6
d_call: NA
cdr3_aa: CASSFARRGYNSPLHF
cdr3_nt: TGTGCCAGCAGCTTCGCGAGGCGGGGTTATAATTCACCCCTCCACTTT

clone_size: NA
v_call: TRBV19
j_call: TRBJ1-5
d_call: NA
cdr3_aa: CASCLGRHGNQPQHF
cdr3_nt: TGTGCCAGTTGTCTAGGCCGACATGGCAATCAGCCCCAGCATTTT

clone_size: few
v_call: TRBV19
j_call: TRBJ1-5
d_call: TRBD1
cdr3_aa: CASNRGHGQPQHF
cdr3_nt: TGTGCCAGCAACAGGGGGCATGGTCAGCCCCAGCATTTT

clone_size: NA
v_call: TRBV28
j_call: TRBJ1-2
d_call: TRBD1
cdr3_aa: CASRGGAGYGYTF
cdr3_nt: TGTGCCAGCAGAGGGGGCGCCGGCTATGGCTACACCTTC

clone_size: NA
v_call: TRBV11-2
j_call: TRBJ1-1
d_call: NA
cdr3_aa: CASSYDSPAFF
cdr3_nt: TGTGCCAGCAGTTATGACAGTCCAGCTTTCTTT

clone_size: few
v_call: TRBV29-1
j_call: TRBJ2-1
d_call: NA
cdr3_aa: CSAVGSWLGNEQFF
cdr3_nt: TGCAGCGCGGTCGGGAGTTGGTTGGGGAATGAGCAGTTCTTC

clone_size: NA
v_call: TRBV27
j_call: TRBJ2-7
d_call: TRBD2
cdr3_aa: CASRSASGSYEQYF
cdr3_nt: TGTGCCAGCAGATCAGCTAGCGGCTCCTACGAGCAGTACTTC

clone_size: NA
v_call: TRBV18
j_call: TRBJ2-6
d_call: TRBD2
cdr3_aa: CASSGSGGPGANVLTF
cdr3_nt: TGTGCCAGCTCAGGATCGGGGGGGCCCGGGGCCAACGTCCTGACTTTC

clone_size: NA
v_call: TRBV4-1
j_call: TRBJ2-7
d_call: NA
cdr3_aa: CASSQEDRGGEQYF
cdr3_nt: TGCGCCAGCAGCCAAGAAGACAGGGGAGGGGAGCAGTACTTC

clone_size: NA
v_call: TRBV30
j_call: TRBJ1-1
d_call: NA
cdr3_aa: CAWAGGSPEAFF
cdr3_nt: TGTGCCTGGGCGGGCGGGTCCCCTGAAGCTTTCTTT

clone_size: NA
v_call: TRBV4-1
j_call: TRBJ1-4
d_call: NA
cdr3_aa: CASSRDLTRRGGGKLFF
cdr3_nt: TGCGCCAGCAGCCGTGACCTCACGCGGAGGGGGGGAGGAAAACTGTTTTTT

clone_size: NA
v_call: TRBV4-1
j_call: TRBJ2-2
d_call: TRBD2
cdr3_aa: CASSQGGGTWATGELFF
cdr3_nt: TGCGCCAGCAGCCAAGGGGGGGGGACTTGGGCCACCGGGGAGCTGTTTTTT

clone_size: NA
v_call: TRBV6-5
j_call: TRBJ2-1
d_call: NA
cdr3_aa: CASSSGQEGDNEQFF
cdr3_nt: TGTGCCAGCAGTTCCGGGCAGGAGGGCGACAATGAGCAGTTCTTC

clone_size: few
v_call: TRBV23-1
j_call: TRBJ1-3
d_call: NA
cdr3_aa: CASSQLTSGSPRGGNTIYF
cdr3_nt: TGCGCCAGCAGTCAATTGACTAGCGGGAGCCCCCGAGGTGGAAACACCATATATTTT

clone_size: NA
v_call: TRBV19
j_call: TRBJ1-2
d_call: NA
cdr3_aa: CASSIDAGHHGYTF
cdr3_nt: TGTGCCAGTAGTATAGATGCAGGGCATCATGGCTACACCTTC

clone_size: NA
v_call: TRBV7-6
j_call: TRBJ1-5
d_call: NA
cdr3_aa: CASGDGQSNQPQHF
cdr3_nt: TGTGCCAGCGGAGACGGACAGAGCAATCAGCCCCAGCATTTT

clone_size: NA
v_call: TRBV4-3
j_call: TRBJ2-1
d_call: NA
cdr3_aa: CASSQERWSSYNEQFF
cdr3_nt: TGCGCCAGCAGCCAAGAAAGGTGGAGCTCCTACAATGAGCAGTTCTTC

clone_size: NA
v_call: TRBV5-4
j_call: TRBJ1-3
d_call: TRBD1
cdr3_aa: CASSLSQGDSSGNTIYF
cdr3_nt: TGTGCCAGCAGCTTGAGCCAGGGGGACAGCTCTGGAAACACCATATATTTT

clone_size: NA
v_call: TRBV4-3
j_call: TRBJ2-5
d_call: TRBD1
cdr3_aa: CASSQDRTGIQETQYF
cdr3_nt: TGCGCCAGCAGCCAAGACCGGACAGGGATACAAGAGACCCAGTACTTC